A selection of T cell receptor beta chains follows, all from one sample in a study of CD8+ T cells in alopecia areata. Libraries were prepared by immunoSEQ multiplex PCR; TCRdb keeps only in-frame clonotypes and omits some of them. The table lists fewer than 110,000 clones, roughly 84% of them singletons. This specimen was CD8+ T cells sorted from blood, taken at week 24, from a patient treated with tofacitinib. These TCRs come from a human donor with alopecia areata. CDR3s include the opening cysteine and the closing phenylalanine or tryptophan. The order of the fields is J gene, clone size, D gene, CDR3 length, V gene, CDR3 protein, CDR3 DNA. D genes are given only for firm matches. Some rows mark clone size as missing; the rest say once, few, many or name a class of expanded clone.

TRBJ2-3,NA,NA,17,TRBV27,CASSSLGAGARTDTQYF,TGTGCCAGCAGTTCCCTCGGGGCGGGGGCCCGCACAGATACGCAGTATTTT
TRBJ2-1,NA,NA,10,TRBV29-1,CSVAENEQFF,TGCAGCGTTGCCGAAAATGAGCAGTTCTTC
TRBJ2-7,few,NA,15,TRBV4-1,CASSQVKAPGYEQYF,TGCGCCAGCAGCCAAGTAAAAGCTCCGGGCTACGAGCAGTACTTC
TRBJ1-5,NA,NA,14,TRBV27,CASSLNWVNQPQHF,TGTGCCAGCAGTTTAAATTGGGTCAATCAGCCCCAGCATTTT
TRBJ2-3,NA,TRBD2,15,TRBV27,CASSPAGGSADTQYF,TGTGCCAGCAGTCCAGCGGGGGGGAGCGCAGATACGCAGTATTTT
TRBJ1-5,NA,TRBD1,16,TRBV7-2,CASSPTDRGMHQPQHF,TGTGCCAGCAGCCCAACGGACAGGGGAATGCATCAGCCCCAGCATTTT
TRBJ1-2,many,NA,15,TRBV4-2,CASSQGVEGIGGYTF,TGTGCCAGCAGCCAAGGCGTCGAGGGGATCGGGGGCTACACCTTC
TRBJ1-5,NA,TRBD1,15,TRBV19,CASSGSDREYQPQHF,TGTGCCAGTAGTGGATCGGACAGGGAATACCAGCCCCAGCATTTT
TRBJ2-1,NA,NA,15,TRBV5-8,CASSLRGSSYNEQFF,TGTGCCAGCAGCTTGAGGGGAAGCTCCTACAATGAGCAGTTCTTC
TRBJ2-1,NA,NA,11,TRBV13,CASGIDNEQFF,TGTGCCAGCGGTATCGACAATGAGCAGTTCTTC
TRBJ2-7,once,NA,15,TRBV19,CASSIGPGLLYEQYF,TGTGCCAGTAGTATTGGCCCGGGACTTCTCTACGAGCAGTACTTC
TRBJ2-2,NA,TRBD1,13,TRBV11-1,CASSPQGLGELFF,TGTGCCAGCAGCCCACAGGGGCTGGGGGAGCTGTTTTTT
TRBJ2-2,NA,TRBD1,15,TRBV2,CASSEGQGAPGELFF,TGTGCCAGCAGTGAAGGACAGGGGGCGCCCGGGGAGCTGTTTTTT
TRBJ1-1,NA,TRBD1,13,TRBV4-1,CASSQTGDGEAFF,TGCGCCAGCAGCCAAACAGGGGACGGTGAAGCTTTCTTT
TRBJ2-7,NA,NA,12,TRBV11-2,CASSLLTYEQYF,TGTGCCAGCAGCTTACTGACTTACGAGCAGTACTTC
TRBJ2-6,NA,TRBD2,18,TRBV7-2,CASSYRDYSLSGANVLTF,TGTGCCAGCAGCTACCGGGACTACTCCCTCTCTGGGGCCAACGTCCTGACTTTC
TRBJ2-1,NA,NA,15,TRBV29-1,CSVQGLQGSYNEQFF,TGCAGCGTCCAGGGGTTACAGGGCTCCTACAATGAGCAGTTCTTC
TRBJ1-1,NA,NA,14,TRBV7-9,CASTPMGSRTEAFF,TGTGCCAGCACCCCAATGGGGTCGAGAACTGAAGCTTTCTTT
TRBJ1-5,NA,NA,15,TRBV7-2,CASSSGVLLSQPQHF,TGTGCCAGCAGCTCAGGGGTGCTACTATCCCAGCCCCAGCATTTT
TRBJ2-5,NA,TRBD1,17,TRBV27,CASSLEGDRGRGETQYF,TGTGCCAGCAGTTTAGAGGGGGACAGGGGGCGCGGGGAGACCCAGTACTTC
TRBJ1-1,few,NA,12,TRBV6-5,CASLTYRSEAFF,TGTGCCAGTCTAACGTACAGGAGTGAAGCTTTCTTT
TRBJ2-7,NA,NA,14,TRBV7-2,CASSLGGGAYEQYF,TGTGCCAGCAGCTTAGGTGGCGGGGCCTACGAGCAGTACTTC
TRBJ2-6,NA,NA,14,TRBV13,CASSPFSGANVLTF,TGTGCCAGCAGCCCGTTCTCTGGGGCCAACGTCCTGACTTTC
TRBJ2-7,NA,NA,13,TRBV11-2,CASSDGFSYEQYF,TGTGCCAGCAGCGACGGATTCTCCTACGAGCAGTACTTC
TRBJ2-3,NA,NA,15,TRBV7-8,CASSFGPSVEDTQYF,TGTGCCAGCAGCTTCGGTCCGTCGGTAGAAGATACGCAGTATTTT
TRBJ2-5,NA,NA,16,TRBV7-2,CASSLDFGGTGETQYF,TGTGCCAGCAGCTTAGATTTCGGGGGAACTGGAGAGACCCAGTACTTC
TRBJ2-3,NA,TRBD1,17,TRBV29-1,CSVEDPRGLGHTDTQYF,TGCAGCGTTGAAGATCCCAGGGGGCTGGGGCACACAGATACGCAGTATTTT
TRBJ2-5,once,NA,11,TRBV11-2,CASSSVETQYF,TGTGCCAGCAGCTCTGTGGAGACCCAGTACTTC
TRBJ2-5,NA,TRBD2,14,TRBV7-6,CASSDGLAEETQYF,TGTGCCAGCAGCGATGGACTAGCGGAAGAGACCCAGTACTTC
TRBJ2-1,NA,TRBD2,15,TRBV5-4,CASSIRDYYRDEQFF,TGTGCCAGCAGCATCCGGGACTACTATAGGGATGAGCAGTTCTTC
TRBJ1-1,few,NA,13,TRBV29-1,CSVEVEGGTEAFF,TGCAGCGTTGAAGTGGAGGGAGGGACTGAAGCTTTCTTT
TRBJ2-1,NA,NA,11,TRBV5-4,CASSSYNEQFF,TGTGCCAGCAGCTCCTACAATGAGCAGTTCTTC
TRBJ2-3,NA,NA,16,TRBV15,CATSARRDKYTDTQYF,TGTGCCACCAGCGCCCGACGGGACAAATACACAGATACGCAGTATTTT
TRBJ2-1,NA,NA,15,TRBV7-9,CASSPGQNSYNEQFF,TGTGCCAGCAGCCCGGGACAAAACTCCTACAATGAGCAGTTCTTC
TRBJ2-5,few,TRBD1,15,TRBV4-1,CASSHDRGRQETQYF,TGCGCCAGCAGCCACGACAGGGGGCGGCAAGAGACCCAGTACTTC
TRBJ2-3,NA,TRBD2,16,TRBV5-6,CASSLQRGSTTDTQYF,TGTGCCAGCAGCCTCCAGCGGGGTAGCACCACAGATACGCAGTATTTT
TRBJ2-4,once,NA,16,TRBV4-2,CASSQAFEAAKNIQYF,TGTGCCAGCAGCCAAGCCTTCGAGGCAGCCAAAAACATTCAGTACTTC
TRBJ2-1,NA,NA,14,TRBV27,CASSLGGANDEQFF,TGTGCCAGTAGTTTAGGGGGGGCGAATGATGAGCAGTTCTTC
TRBJ2-1,NA,TRBD2,12,TRBV29-1,CSVEGWGGEQFF,TGCAGCGTTGAAGGCTGGGGGGGTGAGCAGTTCTTC
TRBJ1-2,NA,NA,14,TRBV2,CASSEVGYLDGYTF,TGTGCCAGCAGTGAAGTTGGTTATCTAGATGGCTACACCTTC
TRBJ1-1,NA,NA,11,TRBV30,CAWTEGTEAFF,TGTGCCTGGACTGAGGGGACTGAAGCTTTCTTT
TRBJ1-2,NA,NA,14,TRBV15,CATSYKGDPSGYTF,TGTGCCACCAGCTATAAGGGCGACCCGAGTGGCTACACCTTC
TRBJ1-1,NA,TRBD1,18,TRBV4-1,CASSQDPGTESWNTEAFF,TGCGCCAGCAGCCAAGATCCCGGGACAGAGTCCTGGAACACTGAAGCTTTCTTT
TRBJ1-1,once,NA,15,TRBV18,CASSPGRVEDTEAFF,TGTGCCAGCTCACCGGGCAGGGTGGAGGACACTGAAGCTTTCTTT
TRBJ1-1,NA,NA,17,TRBV7-9,CASSLASLGQLNTEAFF,TGTGCCAGCAGCTTAGCTTCACTCGGACAGTTGAACACTGAAGCTTTCTTT
TRBJ2-1,NA,NA,13,TRBV29-1,CSVDPPGSAEQFF,TGCAGCGTTGACCCTCCGGGGTCGGCTGAGCAGTTCTTC
TRBJ1-6,NA,NA,14,TRBV5-4,CASSLEGGVSPLHF,TGTGCCAGCAGCCTAGAAGGGGGTGTTTCACCCCTCCACTTT
TRBJ2-2,NA,NA,13,TRBV29-1,CSVAPPGTGELFF,TGCAGCGTTGCCCCACCCGGCACCGGGGAGCTGTTTTTT
TRBJ1-2,NA,NA,14,TRBV25-1,CASRMGASNYGYTF,TGTGCCAGCAGGATGGGAGCTTCTAACTATGGCTACACCTTC
TRBJ1-1,NA,NA,11,TRBV27,CASSLGGEAFF,TGTGCCAGCAGTTTAGGAGGTGAAGCTTTCTTT
TRBJ2-7,NA,TRBD1,12,TRBV30,CASDRATYEQYF,TGTGCCTCTGACAGGGCGACCTACGAGCAGTACTTC
TRBJ2-7,NA,TRBD2,15,TRBV5-1,CASSPETSPSYEQYF,TGCGCCAGCAGCCCGGAGACTAGCCCCTCCTACGAGCAGTACTTC
TRBJ1-1,NA,NA,15,TRBV7-9,CASSLARGRNTEAFF,TGTGCCAGCAGCTTAGCACGGGGGAGGAACACTGAAGCTTTCTTT
TRBJ1-5,NA,NA,13,TRBV27,CASSRQENQPQHF,TGTGCCAGCAGTCGACAGGAAAATCAGCCCCAGCATTTT
TRBJ2-7,NA,TRBD1,15,TRBV5-1,CASSPRQGVLNEQYF,TGCGCCAGCAGCCCCAGACAGGGGGTATTGAACGAGCAGTACTTC
TRBJ2-7,once,NA,14,TRBV9,CASSPEGRAGEQYF,TGTGCCAGCAGCCCCGAAGGAAGGGCCGGCGAGCAGTACTTC
TRBJ2-1,NA,TRBD1,16,TRBV7-3,CASSLMPGGAGNEQFF,TGTGCCAGCAGCTTAATGCCAGGGGGCGCGGGAAATGAGCAGTTCTTC
TRBJ2-1,NA,TRBD2,16,TRBV7-9,CASSPLSSGGKNEQFF,TGTGCCAGCAGCCCACTGAGTAGCGGGGGAAAGAATGAGCAGTTCTTC